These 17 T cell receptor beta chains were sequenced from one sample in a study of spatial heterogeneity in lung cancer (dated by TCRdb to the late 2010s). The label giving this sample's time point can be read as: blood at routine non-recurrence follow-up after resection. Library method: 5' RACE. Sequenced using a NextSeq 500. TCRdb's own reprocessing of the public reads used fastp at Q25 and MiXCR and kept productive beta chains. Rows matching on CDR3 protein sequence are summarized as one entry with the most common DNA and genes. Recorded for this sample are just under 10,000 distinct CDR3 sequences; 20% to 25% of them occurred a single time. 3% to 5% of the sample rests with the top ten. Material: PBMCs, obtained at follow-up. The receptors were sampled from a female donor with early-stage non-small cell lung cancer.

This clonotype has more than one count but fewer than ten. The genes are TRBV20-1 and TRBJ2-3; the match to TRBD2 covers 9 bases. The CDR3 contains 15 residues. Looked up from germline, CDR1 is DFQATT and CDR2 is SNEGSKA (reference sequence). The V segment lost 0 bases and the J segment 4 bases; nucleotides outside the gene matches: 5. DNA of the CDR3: TGCAGTGCTAGAGATGGTAGCGGGAGCCCAGATACGCAGTATTTT. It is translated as CSARDGSGSPDTQYF.

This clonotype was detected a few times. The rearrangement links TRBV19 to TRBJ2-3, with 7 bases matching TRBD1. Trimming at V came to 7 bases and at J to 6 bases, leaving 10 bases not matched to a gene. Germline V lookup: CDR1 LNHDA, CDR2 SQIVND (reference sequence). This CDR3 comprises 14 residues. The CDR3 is CASMDRSGRDTQYF. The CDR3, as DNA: TGTGCCAGTATGGACAGGTCAGGTAGGGATACGCAGTATTTT.

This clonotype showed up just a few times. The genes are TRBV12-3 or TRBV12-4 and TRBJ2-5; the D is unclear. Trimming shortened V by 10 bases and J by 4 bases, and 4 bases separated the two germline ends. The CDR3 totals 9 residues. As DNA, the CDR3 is TGTGCCATAAGAGAGACCCAGTACTTC. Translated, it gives CAIRETQYF.

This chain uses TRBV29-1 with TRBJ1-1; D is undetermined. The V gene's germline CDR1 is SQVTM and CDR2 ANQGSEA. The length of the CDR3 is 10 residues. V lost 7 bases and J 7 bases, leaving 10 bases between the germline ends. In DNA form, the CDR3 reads TGCAGCGCCGGCGACCTTGAAGCTTTCTTT. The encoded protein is CSAGDLEAFF.

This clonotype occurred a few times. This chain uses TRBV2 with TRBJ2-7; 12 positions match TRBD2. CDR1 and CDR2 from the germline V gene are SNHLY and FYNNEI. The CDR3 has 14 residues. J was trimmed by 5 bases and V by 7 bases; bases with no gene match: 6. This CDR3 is CASTATSGSHEQYF. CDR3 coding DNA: TGTGCCAGCACTGCGACTAGCGGGAGCCACGAGCAGTACTTC.

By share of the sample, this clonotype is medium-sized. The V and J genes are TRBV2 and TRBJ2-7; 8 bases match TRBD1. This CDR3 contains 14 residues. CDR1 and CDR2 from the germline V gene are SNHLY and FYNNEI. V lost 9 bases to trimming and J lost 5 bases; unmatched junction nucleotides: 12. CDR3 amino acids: CARDKEDRVNEQYF. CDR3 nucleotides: TGTGCCAGAGATAAAGAGGACAGGGTAAACGAGCAGTACTTC.

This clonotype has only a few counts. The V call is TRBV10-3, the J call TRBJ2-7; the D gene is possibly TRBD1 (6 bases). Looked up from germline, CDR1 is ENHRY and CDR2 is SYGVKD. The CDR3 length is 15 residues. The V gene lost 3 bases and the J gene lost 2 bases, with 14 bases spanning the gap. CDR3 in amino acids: CAISELTGAAYEQYF. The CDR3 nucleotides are TGTGCCATCAGTGAACTGACAGGAGCGGCCTACGAGCAGTACTTC.

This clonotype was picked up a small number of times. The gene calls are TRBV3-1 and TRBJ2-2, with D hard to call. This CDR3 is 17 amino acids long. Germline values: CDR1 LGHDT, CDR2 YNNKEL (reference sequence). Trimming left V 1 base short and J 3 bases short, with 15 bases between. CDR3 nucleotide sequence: TGTGCCAGCAGCCAAGGGAAGGCCCTACCGGACACCGGGGAGCTGTTTTTT. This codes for CASSQGKALPDTGELFF.

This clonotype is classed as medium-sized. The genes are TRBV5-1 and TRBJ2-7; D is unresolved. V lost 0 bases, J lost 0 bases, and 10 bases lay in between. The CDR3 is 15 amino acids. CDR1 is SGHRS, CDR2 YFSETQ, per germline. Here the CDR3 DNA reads TGCGCCAGCAGCTTGGATACCTCCCGCTCCTACGAGCAGTACTTC. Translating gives CASSLDTSRSYEQYF. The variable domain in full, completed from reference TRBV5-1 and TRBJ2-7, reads KAGVTQTPRYLIKTRGQQVTLSCSPISGHRSVSWYQQTPGQGLQFLFEYFSETQRNKGNFPGRFSGRQFSNSRSEMNVSTLELGDSALYLCASSLDTSRSYEQYFGPGTRLTVT.

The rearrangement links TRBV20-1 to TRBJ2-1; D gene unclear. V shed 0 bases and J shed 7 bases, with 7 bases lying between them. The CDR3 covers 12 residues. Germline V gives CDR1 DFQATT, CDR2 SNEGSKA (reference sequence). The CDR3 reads CSARDPANEQFF. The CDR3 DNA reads TGCAGTGCTAGAGATCCGGCGAATGAGCAGTTCTTC.

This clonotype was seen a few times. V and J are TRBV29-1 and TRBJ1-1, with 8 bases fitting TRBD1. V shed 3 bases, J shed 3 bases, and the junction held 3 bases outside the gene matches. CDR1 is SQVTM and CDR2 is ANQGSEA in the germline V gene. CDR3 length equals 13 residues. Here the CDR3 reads CSVDRGPDTEAFF. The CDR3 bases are TGCAGCGTTGACAGGGGGCCAGACACTGAAGCTTTCTTT.

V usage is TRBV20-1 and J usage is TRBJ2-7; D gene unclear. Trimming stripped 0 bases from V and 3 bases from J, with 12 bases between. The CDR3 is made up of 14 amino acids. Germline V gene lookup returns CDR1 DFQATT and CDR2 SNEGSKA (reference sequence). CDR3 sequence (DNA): TGCAGTGCTAGAGATGACGGGTTGGACTACGAGCAGTACTTC. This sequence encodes CSARDDGLDYEQYF.

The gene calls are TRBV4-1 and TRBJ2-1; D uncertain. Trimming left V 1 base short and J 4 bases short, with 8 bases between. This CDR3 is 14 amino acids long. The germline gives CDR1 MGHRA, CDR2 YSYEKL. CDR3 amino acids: CASSQVQAYNEQFF. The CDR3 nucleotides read TGCGCCAGCAGCCAAGTTCAGGCTTACAATGAGCAGTTCTTC.

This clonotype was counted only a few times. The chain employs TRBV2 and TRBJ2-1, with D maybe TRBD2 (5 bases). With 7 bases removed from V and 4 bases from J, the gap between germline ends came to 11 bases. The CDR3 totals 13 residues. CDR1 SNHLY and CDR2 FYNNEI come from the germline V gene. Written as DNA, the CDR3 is TGTGCCAGCACCCGGGAACATTACAATGAGCAGTTCTTC. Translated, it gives CASTREHYNEQFF.

The CDR3 coding sequence is TGTGCCAGCAGCTCCGGACAGAGAATAACCTACAATGAGCAGTTCTTC. Protein product: CASSSGQRITYNEQFF. This chain links TRBV7-9 with TRBJ2-1; TRBD1 is a possible D gene (6 bases). V lost 4 bases and J lost 2, with 15 bases in between. CDR1 is SEHNR and CDR2 is FQNEAQ in the germline V gene (reference sequence). This CDR3 spans 16 amino acids.

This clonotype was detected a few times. The CDR3 sequence is CASSYRGPTYEQYF. The CDR3 coding sequence is TGTGCCAGCAGTTACAGGGGCCCCACCTACGAGCAGTACTTC. The chain employs TRBV28 and TRBJ2-7; 7 bases map to TRBD1. CDR3 size: 14 residues. Germline lookup yields CDR1 MDHEN and CDR2 SYDVKM. Losses at the gene ends were 4 bases for V and 2 bases for J; bases not matched to a gene: 5.

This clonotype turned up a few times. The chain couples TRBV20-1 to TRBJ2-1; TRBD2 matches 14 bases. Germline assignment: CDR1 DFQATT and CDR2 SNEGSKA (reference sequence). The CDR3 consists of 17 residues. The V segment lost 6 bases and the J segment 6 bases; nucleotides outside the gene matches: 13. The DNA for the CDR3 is TGCAGTGCGTACGGACTAGCGGGAGGCATTGGCCGCAATGAGCAGTTCTTC. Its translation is CSAYGLAGGIGRNEQFF.